This T cell receptor (beta chain) was sequenced for a study of beta chain features in type 1 diabetes. Study-wide results and limits: Patients' naive, central memory and Treg TCRB repertoires seemed closer to one another than those of healthy donors. When cDNA is sequenced, cells with high TCR expression could be over-represented. Type 1 diabetes patients showed a moderate but significant shortening of TCRB CDR3s in all four CD4+ subsets. VDJ junctions in type 1 diabetes patients carried more deletions and fewer insertions.

Reverse transcription of all isolated RNA meant that expressed TCRB transcripts were sequenced. Only in-frame clones appear in the TCRdb table, and some are missing; sequencing was by immunoSEQ multiplex PCR. The sample yields about 150,000 clones, approximately 8% seen once. The CDR3 consists of 16 residues. The germline gives CDR1 SGDLS, CDR2 YYNGEE. V lost 0 bases and J lost 5; bases outside the gene matches: 7. This clone was seen only a few times. No antigen is known for it. Sequenced input: central memory CD4+ T cells from blood. The V and J genes are TRBV9 and TRBJ2-7; 11 bases map to TRBD2. The TCR was taken from a woman aged 40-49 years with type 1 diabetes. The DNA of the CDR3 is TGTGCCAGCAGCGTAGGGGCTAGCGGGAGGAGTGACGAGCAGTACTTC. Translation gives CASSVGASGRSDEQYF.